These 23 T cell receptor beta chains were sequenced from one sample in a study of blood T cell repertoires in COVID-19. Measured with immunoSEQ multiplex PCR; TCRdb has only the in-frame clones, and not every one. Counted here are 130,000 to 150,000 clones, approximately 83% occurring once; the ten biggest clones make up around 8.4%. Specimen: PBMCs or T cells enriched from blood (not recorded which). These TCRs come from a man in his fifties or sixties who had recovered from COVID-19.

This chain connects TRBV19 to TRBJ2-2; no reliable D call. The germline V and J ends were trimmed by 4 bases and 1 base, with 7 bases remaining between them. In germline, CDR1 is LNHDA, CDR2 SQIVND (reference sequence). The CDR3 covers 14 residues. CDR3 in DNA: TGTGCCAGTAGTACGACTGTGAACACCGGGGAGCTGTTTTTT. It translates to CASSTTVNTGELFF.

The chain joins TRBV6-5 to TRBJ2-7; 7 bases fit TRBD1. The CDR3 is made up of 13 amino acids. Germline CDR1 MNHEY, CDR2 SVGAGI. V dropped 7 bases and J dropped 4; count of bases not matched to a gene: 7. This chain's CDR3 is CASKPGQTYEQYF. DNA of the CDR3: TGTGCCAGCAAGCCGGGACAGACTTACGAGCAGTACTTC.

This chain uses TRBV6-2 or TRBV6-3 with TRBJ1-4, with TRBD1 matching over 7 bases. CDR1 is MNHEY, CDR2 SVGEGT, per germline. This CDR3 contains 15 residues. The ends lost 5 bases at V and 4 bases at J; junction bases unmatched: 7. The CDR3 protein is CASSRGQDLNEKLFF. The CDR3 nucleotides read TGTGCCAGCAGTCGAGGACAGGACCTTAATGAAAAACTGTTTTTT.

This chain uses TRBV5-1 with TRBJ2-7; 8 bases are a match to TRBD1. Germline loops: CDR1 SGHRS, CDR2 YFSETQ. The CDR3 has 15 residues. Trimming at V came to 0 bases and at J to 5 bases, leaving 7 bases not matched to a gene. The CDR3 nucleotides are TGCGCCAGCAGCTTGGGAGGACAGGGTGCCCACGAGCAGTACTTC. The encoded protein is CASSLGGQGAHEQYF.

The chain recombines TRBV9 with TRBJ1-5; D remains ambiguous. This CDR3 has 13 amino acids. The V gene lost 2 bases and the J gene lost 4 bases, with 7 bases spanning the gap. Germline V gives CDR1 SGDLS, CDR2 YYNGEE. The CDR3, as DNA: TGTGCCAGCAGCGTGCACGGTAATCAGCCCCAGCATTTT. Protein sequence: CASSVHGNQPQHF.

The V call is TRBV3-1 (or the pseudogene TRBV3-2), the J call TRBJ2-1; TRBD2 aligns across 7 bases. Unmatched junction bases numbered 6, after V lost 0 bases and J lost 1 base. Germline-derived CDR1 and CDR2 are LGHDT and YNNKEL (reference sequence). The CDR3 is 17 amino acids. The CDR3 sequence is CASSQDGEGWSYNEQFF. The CDR3 DNA reads TGTGCCAGCAGCCAAGATGGGGAGGGGTGGTCCTACAATGAGCAGTTCTTC.

J is TRBJ1-1 and V is TRBV19; 8 positions match TRBD1. V shed 6 bases and J 5 bases; nucleotides not matched to a gene: 5. The CDR3 contains 13 residues. Germline V gene data show CDR1 as LNHDA and CDR2 as SQIVND (reference sequence). Here the CDR3 DNA reads TGTGCCAGTAGGGCGGACAGGGTGACTGAAGCTTTCTTT. Its protein product is CASRADRVTEAFF. Together with reference TRBV19 and TRBJ1-1, the CDR3 gives the full variable domain: DGGITQSPKYLFRKEGQNVTLSCEQNLNHDAMYWYRQDPGQGLRLIYYSQIVNDFQKGDIAEGYSVSREKKESFPLTVTSAQKNPTAFYLCASRADRVTEAFFGQGTRLTVV.

The rearrangement links TRBV6-5 to TRBJ1-1; no definite D call. The CDR3 length is 13 residues. The ends were cut back, 0 bases at V and 12 bases at J, with 14 bases in the middle. Per the germline V gene, CDR1 is MNHEY and CDR2 is SVGAGI. The CDR3 DNA reads as TGTGCCAGCAGTTACTCAGGAGATGGGTTGACTTTCTTT. Its translation is CASSYSGDGLTFF.

The J gene is TRBJ1-1, the V gene TRBV5-8, with 10 bases that match TRBD1. V lost 3 bases to trimming and J lost 1 base; unmatched junction nucleotides: 12. CDR1 and CDR2 (germline): SGHTS, YDEGEE. The CDR3 consists of 18 residues. CDR3 in amino acids: CASSSRDRGWAGNTEAFF. In DNA form, the CDR3 reads TGTGCCAGCAGCTCCCGGGACAGGGGATGGGCAGGGAACACTGAAGCTTTCTTT.

In its sample, this clone was seen a few times. The chain couples TRBV29-1 to TRBJ1-1; TRBD1 agrees at 8 bases. The CDR3 length is 16 residues. Per germline, CDR1 SQVTM and CDR2 ANQGSEA. V was clipped by 1 base and J by 4 bases; unmatched bases: 11. The CDR3 region is CSVEVLQGVGGTEAFF. The CDR3, as DNA: TGCAGCGTTGAAGTACTACAGGGGGTTGGCGGCACTGAAGCTTTCTTT.

In DNA form, the CDR3 reads TGTGCCAGCAGTTCGGACAGGGGTACTGAAGCTTTCTTT. Translated, it gives CASSSDRGTEAFF. This chain links TRBV6-2 or TRBV6-3 with TRBJ1-1; TRBD1 matches 9 bases. Germline lookup yields CDR1 MNHEY and CDR2 SVGEGT. J lost 5 bases, V lost 4 bases, and 2 bases had no gene match. CDR3 length: 13 residues.

V is TRBV10-1 and J is TRBJ2-5; 9 nucleotides match TRBD2. The V and J ends lost 6 bases and 2 bases, in that order; junction bases with no gene match: 10. The CDR3 spans 16 residues. CDR1 and CDR2 from the germline V gene are WNHNN and SYGVQD (reference sequence). CDR3 nucleotides: TGCGCCAGCAGCCGAGGGCGGCGGGGGGGACAAGAGACCCAGTACTTC. Encoded protein: CASSRGRRGGQETQYF.

The CDR3 loop reads CASRAGAGTDTQYF. The CDR3 DNA follows: TGTGCCAGCAGAGCGGGGGCGGGTACAGATACGCAGTATTTT. V usage is TRBV25-1 and J usage is TRBJ2-3; TRBD2 aligns across 8 bases. The V gene's germline CDR1 is MGHDK and CDR2 SYGVNS. J lost 3 bases, V lost 6 bases, and 5 bases had no gene match. The CDR3 contains 14 residues.

The chain combines TRBV12-3 or TRBV12-4 with TRBJ1-1; no firm D call. The CDR3 consists of 13 residues. Trimming stripped 3 bases from V and 0 bases from J, with 5 bases between. The CDR3 region has the DNA TGTGCCAGCAGTTTGGGCCTGAACACTGAAGCTTTCTTT. This gives the protein CASSLGLNTEAFF.

The V call is TRBV7-8, the J call TRBJ2-3, with 11 bases fitting TRBD2. Per germline, CDR1 SGHVS and CDR2 FQNEAQ. This CDR3 has 16 amino acids. Germline trimming cut 2 bases from V and 10 bases from J; bases unmatched to any gene: 11. This CDR3 reads CASSLRRLAGHRAQYF. CDR3 nucleotide sequence: TGTGCCAGCAGCTTACGTAGACTAGCGGGGCACCGGGCGCAGTATTTT.

A single count supports this clone. The chain combines TRBV9 with TRBJ2-7; 9 bases align to TRBD1. The CDR3 loop spans 14 amino acids. J was trimmed by 2 bases and V by 5 bases; bases with no gene match: 5. Germline CDR1 SGDLS, CDR2 YYNGEE. The CDR3 here is CASSGQGPPYEQYF. In DNA form, the CDR3 reads TGTGCCAGCAGTGGACAGGGGCCCCCCTACGAGCAGTACTTC.

V and J are TRBV7-6 and TRBJ2-5, with TRBD1 as a possible D gene (5 bases). This CDR3 contains 15 residues. Germline V gene sequence: CDR1 SGHVS, CDR2 FNYEAQ. The V end was cut by 5 bases, the J end by 0 bases, with 13 bases between. CDR3 sequence (DNA): TGTGCCAGCAGCAGCAACCCAGGGAACCAAGAGACCCAGTACTTC. The encoded protein is CASSSNPGNQETQYF.

The chain couples TRBV9 to TRBJ1-2, with D unresolved. CDR3 length: 13 residues. Germline CDR1 reads SGDLS; CDR2 reads YYNGEE. The V end lost 0 bases, the J end lost 4 bases, and 7 bases lay between the germline ends. The CDR3 region is CASSVAPSYGYTF. The DNA for the CDR3 is TGTGCCAGCAGCGTAGCCCCTTCCTATGGCTACACCTTC.

The chain carries TRBV6-5 and TRBJ1-2; 10 nucleotides agree with TRBD1. The V gene's germline CDR1 is MNHEY and CDR2 SVGAGI. This CDR3 has 15 amino acids. J gave up 6 bases and V 0 bases, and 4 bases lay outside the gene matches. The CDR3 loop is CASSYSAGTGDGYTF. The DNA of the CDR3 is TGTGCCAGCAGTTACTCGGCCGGGACAGGGGATGGCTACACCTTC.

The chain carries TRBV7-9 and TRBJ1-6; TRBD1 might be the D (6 bases). The CDR3 sequence is 14 residues long. The V end lost 0 bases, the J end lost 10 bases, and 10 bases lay between the germline ends. Germline V CDR1 and CDR2: SEHNR, FQNEAQ (reference sequence). CDR3: CASSLAQGISPLHF. CDR3 coding DNA: TGTGCCAGCAGCTTAGCTCAGGGGATCTCACCCCTCCACTTT.

This clone was observed a single time. The V and J genes are TRBV7-2 and TRBJ1-6, with D tentatively TRBD1 (6 bases). CDR1 is SGHTA and CDR2 is FQGNSA in the germline V gene. V was cut by 4 bases and J by 6 bases, with 16 bases left in between. The CDR3 has 16 amino acids. CDR3 DNA: TGTGCCAGCAGCTCCGTCGGACAGCTGACTAATTCACCCCTCCACTTT. As protein: CASSSVGQLTNSPLHF. The variable domain in full, with the rest retrieved from reference TRBV7-2 and TRBJ1-6, is GAGVSQSPSNKVTEKGKDVELRCDPISGHTALYWYRQSLGQGLEFLIYFQGNSAPDKSGLPSDRFSAERTGGSVSTLTIQRTQQEDSAVYLCASSSVGQLTNSPLHFGNGTRLTVT.

The chain employs TRBV7-9 and TRBJ1-1; perhaps TRBD1 as D (5 bases). V was trimmed by 3 bases and J by 0 bases, leaving 11 bases between them. This CDR3 contains 15 residues. Germline V lookup: CDR1 SEHNR, CDR2 FQNEAQ (reference sequence). CDR3 DNA sequence: TGTGCCAGCAGCTTCGTGACAGCCATGAACACTGAAGCTTTCTTT. As protein: CASSFVTAMNTEAFF.

This clone occurred a few times. The J gene is TRBJ1-2, the V gene TRBV30; 10 bases are shared with TRBD1. The CDR3 contains 14 residues. Per the germline V gene, CDR1 is GTSNPN and CDR2 is SVGIG (reference sequence). Trimming at V came to 3 bases and at J to 2 bases, leaving 3 bases not matched to a gene. The DNA for the CDR3 is TGTGCCTGGAGAGAGACAGGGGGCAACTATGGCTACACCTTC. It specifies CAWRETGGNYGYTF.